The rows below give T cell receptor beta chains drawn from one sample of a study of blood T cell repertoires in COVID-19. The protocol was immunoSEQ multiplex PCR, while the TCRdb copy is restricted to in-frame clones and leaves out a portion. This table holds 150,000 to 200,000 clones, about 85% found once. The sample comprised peripheral blood. The origin of the receptors is a man between 60 and 70 years old who had recovered from COVID-19. The CDR3 runs from the conserved cysteine through the conserved F or W. Each record gives: J gene, D gene, clone size, V gene, CDR3 protein, CDR3 DNA. The D gene is left open where the match is weak. Clone size is given for some rows only: seen once, a few or many times, or a class if the clone is expanded.

J gene: TRBJ1-1
D gene: TRBD1
clone size: NA
V gene: TRBV6-5
CDR3 protein: CASSPGGTEAFF
CDR3 DNA: TGTGCCAGCAGTCCAGGGGGCACTGAAGCTTTCTTT

J gene: TRBJ2-1
D gene: TRBD2
clone size: once
V gene: TRBV14
CDR3 protein: CASSWRGGGNEQFF
CDR3 DNA: TGTGCCAGCAGCTGGCGGGGGGGCGGCAATGAGCAGTTCTTC

J gene: TRBJ1-3
D gene: TRBD1
clone size: NA
V gene: TRBV18
CDR3 protein: CASSPRDRELDSGNTIYF
CDR3 DNA: TGTGCCAGCTCACCAAGGGACAGGGAGTTGGATTCTGGAAACACCATATATTTT

J gene: TRBJ1-2
D gene: NA
clone size: NA
V gene: TRBV6-1
CDR3 protein: CASSESWGGGYGYTF
CDR3 DNA: TGTGCCAGCAGTGAAAGTTGGGGGGGCGGCTATGGCTACACCTTC

J gene: TRBJ1-4
D gene: TRBD1
clone size: NA
V gene: TRBV9
CDR3 protein: CASSVSGGYEKLFF
CDR3 DNA: TGTGCCAGCAGCGTATCAGGGGGTTATGAAAAACTGTTTTTT

J gene: TRBJ2-3
D gene: NA
clone size: NA
V gene: TRBV5-1
CDR3 protein: CASSRTGTSTDTQYF
CDR3 DNA: TGCGCCAGCAGCCGCACAGGGACCTCCACAGATACGCAGTATTTT

J gene: TRBJ1-5
D gene: NA
clone size: NA
V gene: TRBV7-8
CDR3 protein: CASSLGSQGGQPQHF
CDR3 DNA: TGTGCCAGCAGCTTAGGCAGTCAGGGAGGGCAGCCCCAGCATTTT

J gene: TRBJ1-1
D gene: TRBD1
clone size: NA
V gene: TRBV19
CDR3 protein: CASSIPRDRGRLNTEAFF
CDR3 DNA: TGTGCCAGTAGTATCCCAAGGGACAGGGGGCGCTTGAACACTGAAGCTTTCTTT

J gene: TRBJ1-2
D gene: NA
clone size: NA
V gene: TRBV16
CDR3 protein: CASSQDARDYGYTF
CDR3 DNA: TGTGCCAGCAGCCAAGATGCCAGGGACTATGGCTACACCTTC

J gene: TRBJ1-1
D gene: NA
clone size: NA
V gene: TRBV19
CDR3 protein: CASSIDGRDTEAFF
CDR3 DNA: TGTGCCAGTAGTATAGACGGGAGGGACACTGAAGCTTTCTTT

J gene: TRBJ1-4
D gene: NA
clone size: NA
V gene: TRBV7-9
CDR3 protein: CASSLIHEKLFF
CDR3 DNA: TGTGCCAGCAGCTTAATACACGAAAAACTGTTTTTT

J gene: TRBJ2-7
D gene: TRBD2
clone size: NA
V gene: TRBV28
CDR3 protein: CASTPGLAGNYEQYF
CDR3 DNA: TGTGCCAGCACCCCGGGACTAGCGGGGAACTACGAGCAGTACTTC

J gene: TRBJ2-2
D gene: NA
clone size: NA
V gene: TRBV5-4
CDR3 protein: CASSLLDRQTNTGELFF
CDR3 DNA: TGTGCCAGCAGCTTACTAGACAGGCAGACGAACACCGGGGAGCTGTTTTTT

J gene: TRBJ2-3
D gene: TRBD1
clone size: NA
V gene: TRBV4-3
CDR3 protein: CASSPEGASTDTQYF
CDR3 DNA: TGCGCCAGCAGCCCTGAGGGGGCTAGCACAGATACGCAGTATTTT

J gene: TRBJ1-1
D gene: NA
clone size: NA
V gene: TRBV2
CDR3 protein: CASRRETEAFF
CDR3 DNA: TGTGCCAGCAGGCGGGAGACTGAAGCTTTCTTT

J gene: TRBJ2-7
D gene: TRBD1
clone size: NA
V gene: TRBV6-5
CDR3 protein: CASSYLPGQGFSEQYF
CDR3 DNA: TGTGCCAGCAGTTACCTCCCGGGACAGGGATTCTCCGAGCAGTACTTC

J gene: TRBJ1-5
D gene: TRBD1
clone size: NA
V gene: TRBV7-8
CDR3 protein: CASSSRDRDNQPQHF
CDR3 DNA: TGTGCCAGCAGCAGCCGGGACAGGGACAATCAGCCCCAGCATTTT

J gene: TRBJ1-2
D gene: NA
clone size: few
V gene: TRBV18
CDR3 protein: CASSPARGADNYGYTF
CDR3 DNA: TGTGCCAGCTCACCAGCCCGAGGAGCAGACAACTATGGCTACACCTTC

J gene: TRBJ2-5
D gene: NA
clone size: NA
V gene: TRBV6-5
CDR3 protein: CASSYSPQVQETQYF
CDR3 DNA: TGTGCCAGCAGTTACTCCCCACAGGTGCAAGAGACCCAGTACTTC

J gene: TRBJ1-5
D gene: NA
clone size: NA
V gene: TRBV18
CDR3 protein: CASSNGQLSNQPQHF
CDR3 DNA: TGTGCCAGCTCAAACGGACAGCTTAGCAATCAGCCCCAGCATTTT

J gene: TRBJ2-5
D gene: NA
clone size: NA
V gene: TRBV11-2
CDR3 protein: CASSLEAREETQYF
CDR3 DNA: TGTGCCAGCAGCTTAGAGGCCAGGGAAGAGACCCAGTACTTC

J gene: TRBJ1-4
D gene: NA
clone size: NA
V gene: TRBV10-1
CDR3 protein: CASEGTARATNEKLFF
CDR3 DNA: TGCGCCAGCGAGGGCACCGCACGAGCAACTAATGAAAAACTGTTTTTT

J gene: TRBJ2-1
D gene: TRBD2
clone size: NA
V gene: TRBV7-2
CDR3 protein: CASSLDLAGKNEQFF
CDR3 DNA: TGTGCCAGCAGCTTAGACCTAGCGGGGAAAAATGAGCAGTTCTTC

J gene: TRBJ2-7
D gene: NA
clone size: NA
V gene: TRBV27
CDR3 protein: CASSRKSNYEQYF
CDR3 DNA: TGTGCCAGCAGTCGCAAATCTAACTACGAGCAGTACTTC